This T cell receptor (beta chain) was profiled in a study of blood T cell repertoires in COVID-19. Turning to the study itself: T cells, B-cell-depleted T cells, or PBMCs provided the cDNA or gDNA that served as material.

Produced via immunoSEQ multiplex PCR; TCRdb's table is partial and in-frame only. The table includes about 250,000 clones, over 75% detected once. The sequenced sample was peripheral blood. The clonotype originates from a woman between 40 and 50 years old who had recovered from COVID-19.

CDR3 protein: CASTPGTGNYGYTF. Written as DNA, the CDR3 is TGTGCCAGTACCCCTGGGACAGGGAACTATGGCTACACCTTC. The J gene is TRBJ1-2, the V gene TRBV19, with 9 bases identical to TRBD1. The CDR3 is 14 residues long. Trimming at V came to 7 bases and at J to 2 bases, leaving 5 bases not matched to a gene. The germline CDR1 and CDR2 sequences are LNHDA and SQIVND (reference sequence).